This entry concerns a single T cell receptor (beta chain). The sample belongs to a study of blood T cell repertoires in COVID-19. Study context: Whether acute or convalescent, the COVID-19 samples came from the United States, Italy and Spain. From T cells, B-cell-depleted T cells, or PBMCs came the material, which was cDNA or gDNA.

Germline V gives CDR1 MDHEN, CDR2 SYDVKM. This CDR3 region has 14 residues. V was pared by 5 bases and J by 0 bases, with 8 bases between. The authors' processing: The assay estimated nucleated cells by amplifying reference gene primers. Using immunoSEQ multiplex PCR, the repertoire was profiled, and TCRdb retains in-frame clones only, with some absent. V, J and clone size are taken as reported in that table, and D and trimming were inferred from the DNA itself. The sample lists about 130,000 clones, 85% to 90% occurring once. It was during active infection that Seattle patients were enrolled and then longitudinally followed.

The clonotype was recovered from a man in his 60s with COVID-19, enrolled during active disease. Material for sequencing was peripheral blood. The rearrangement joins TRBV28 to TRBJ1-3; D remains ambiguous. The chain's CDR3 is CASSRRGSGNTIYF. Here the CDR3 DNA reads TGTGCCAGCAGTCGTCGGGGCTCTGGAAACACCATATATTTT.